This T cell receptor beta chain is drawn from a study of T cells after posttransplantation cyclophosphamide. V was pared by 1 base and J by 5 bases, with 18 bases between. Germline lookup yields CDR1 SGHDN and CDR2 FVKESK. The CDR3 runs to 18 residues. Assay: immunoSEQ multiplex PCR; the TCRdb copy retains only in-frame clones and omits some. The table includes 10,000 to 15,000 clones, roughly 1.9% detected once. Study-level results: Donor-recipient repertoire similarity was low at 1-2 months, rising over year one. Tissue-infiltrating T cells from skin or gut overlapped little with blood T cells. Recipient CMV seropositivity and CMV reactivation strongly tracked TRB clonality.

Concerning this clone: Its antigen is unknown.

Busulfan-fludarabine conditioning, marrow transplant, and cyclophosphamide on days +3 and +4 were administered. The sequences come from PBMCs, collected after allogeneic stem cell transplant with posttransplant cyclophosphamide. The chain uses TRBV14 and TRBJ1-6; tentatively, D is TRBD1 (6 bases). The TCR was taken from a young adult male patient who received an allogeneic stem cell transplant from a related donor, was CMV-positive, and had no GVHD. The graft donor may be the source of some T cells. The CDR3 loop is CASSQGLLFRGDNSPLHF. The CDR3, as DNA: TGTGCCAGCAGCCAAGGCCTGCTTTTCAGGGGAGATAATTCACCCCTCCACTTT.